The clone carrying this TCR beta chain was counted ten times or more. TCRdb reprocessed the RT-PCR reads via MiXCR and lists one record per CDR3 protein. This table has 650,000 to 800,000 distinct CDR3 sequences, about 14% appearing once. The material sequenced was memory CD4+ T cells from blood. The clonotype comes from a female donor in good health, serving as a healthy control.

The CDR3 DNA reads TGCGCCAGCAGCTTGCGTAGCGGGAACACCGGGGAGCTGTTTTTT. Translation: CASSLRSGNTGELFF. The rearrangement links TRBV5-1 to TRBJ2-2; maybe TRBD2 (6 bases). V was clipped by 1 base and J by 1 base, with 8 bases between them. CDR3 length equals 15 residues. Germline V lookup: CDR1 SGHRS, CDR2 YFSETQ.